A selection of T cell receptor beta chains follows, all from one sample in a study of blood T cell repertoires in COVID-19. The assay was immunoSEQ multiplex PCR, and TCRdb's table has in-frame clones only and misses some. The sample lists over 150,000 clones, 84% occurring once. Sequencing used peripheral blood. The receptors come from a human donor in a cohort sampled during active COVID-19. The CDR3 runs from the conserved cysteine through the conserved F or W. D genes are given only for firm matches. Clone size appears in some rows only: once, few, many, or a class for an expanded clone.

V,J,size,D,CDR3,DNA
TRBV5-1,TRBJ2-2,.,TRBD2,CASSLELAGVVTGELFF,TGCGCCAGCAGCTTGGAACTAGCGGGAGTTGTTACCGGGGAGCTGTTTTTT
TRBV3-1/TRBV3-2,TRBJ1-2,.,TRBD1,CATLGQSANYGYTF,TGTGCCACTTTGGGACAGTCAGCTAACTATGGCTACACCTTC
TRBV7-9,TRBJ2-7,.,TRBD1,CASSSYGTGNYEQYF,TGTGCCAGCAGCTCCTACGGGACAGGGAACTACGAGCAGTACTTC
TRBV28,TRBJ2-3,.,.,CASSLPGLSTDTQYF,TGTGCCAGCAGTTTGCCAGGATTAAGCACAGATACGCAGTATTTT
TRBV18,TRBJ1-2,.,.,CASSPLSDSKNGYTF,TGTGCCAGCTCACCACTTTCGGACAGCAAGAATGGCTACACCTTC
TRBV2,TRBJ2-1,few,.,CASTQGVRTGEQFF,TGTGCCAGCACACAAGGGGTACGGACGGGTGAGCAGTTCTTC
TRBV28,TRBJ1-2,.,.,CASSLHVGPLSYTF,TGTGCCAGCAGTTTGCACGTTGGCCCCTTGAGCTACACCTTC
TRBV18,TRBJ2-5,.,TRBD2,CASSPGLAGVSETQYF,TGTGCCAGCTCACCAGGACTAGCGGGAGTCTCTGAGACCCAGTACTTC
TRBV18,TRBJ2-1,.,TRBD2,CASSISGTSVNNEQFF,TGTGCCAGCTCAATTTCCGGGACTAGCGTGAACAATGAGCAGTTCTTC
TRBV7-8,TRBJ2-7,once,TRBD1,CASKRPGQGHEQYF,TGTGCCAGCAAGCGTCCGGGACAGGGGCACGAGCAGTACTTC
TRBV27,TRBJ2-2,few,.,CASSLWQGGSAGELFF,TGTGCCAGCAGTTTATGGCAGGGTGGGTCGGCCGGGGAGCTGTTTTTT
TRBV10-1,TRBJ2-1,.,TRBD1,CASSEPGGPHNEQFF,TGCGCCAGCAGTGAACCAGGGGGCCCCCACAATGAGCAGTTCTTC
TRBV2,TRBJ2-2,medium-sized,.,CASSERRGNTGELFF,TGTGCCAGCAGTGAAAGGCGGGGCAACACCGGGGAGCTGTTTTTT
TRBV7-9,TRBJ2-5,.,TRBD1,CASSLGQGFQETQYF,TGTGCCAGCAGCTTAGGACAGGGATTCCAAGAGACCCAGTACTTC
TRBV6-5,TRBJ2-7,.,.,CASRDPWRTYEQYF,TGTGCCAGCAGAGACCCGTGGCGGACCTACGAGCAGTACTTC